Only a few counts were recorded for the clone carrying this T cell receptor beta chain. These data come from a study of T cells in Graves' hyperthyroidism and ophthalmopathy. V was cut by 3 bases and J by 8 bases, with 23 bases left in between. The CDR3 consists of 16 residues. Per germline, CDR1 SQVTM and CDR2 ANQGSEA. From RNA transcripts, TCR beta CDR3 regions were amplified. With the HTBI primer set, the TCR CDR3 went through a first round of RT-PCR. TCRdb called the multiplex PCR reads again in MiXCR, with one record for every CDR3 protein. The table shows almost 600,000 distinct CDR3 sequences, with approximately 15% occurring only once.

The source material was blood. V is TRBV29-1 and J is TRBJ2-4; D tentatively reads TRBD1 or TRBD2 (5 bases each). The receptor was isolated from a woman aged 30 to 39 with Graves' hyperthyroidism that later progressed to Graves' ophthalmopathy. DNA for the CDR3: TGCAGCGTTGAGGTAATCGGGGCGGGCGTCGGGTACATTCAGTACTTC. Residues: CSVEVIGAGVGYIQYF.